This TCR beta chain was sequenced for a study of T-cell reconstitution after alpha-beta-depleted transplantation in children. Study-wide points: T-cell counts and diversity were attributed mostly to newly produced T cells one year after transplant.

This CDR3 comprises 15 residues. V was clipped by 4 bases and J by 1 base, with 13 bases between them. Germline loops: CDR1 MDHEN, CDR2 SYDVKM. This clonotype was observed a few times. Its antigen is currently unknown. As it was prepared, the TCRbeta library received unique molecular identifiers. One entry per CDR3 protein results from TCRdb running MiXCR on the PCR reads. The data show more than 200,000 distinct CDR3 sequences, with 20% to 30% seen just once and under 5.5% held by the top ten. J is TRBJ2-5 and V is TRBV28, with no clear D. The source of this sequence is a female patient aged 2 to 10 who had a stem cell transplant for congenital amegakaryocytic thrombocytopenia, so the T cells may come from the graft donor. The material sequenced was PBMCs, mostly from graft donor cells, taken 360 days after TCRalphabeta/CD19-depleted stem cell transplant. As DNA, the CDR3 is TGTGCCAGCAGTTCCCGACTTCAACCCCAAGAGACCCAGTACTTC. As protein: CASSSRLQPQETQYF.